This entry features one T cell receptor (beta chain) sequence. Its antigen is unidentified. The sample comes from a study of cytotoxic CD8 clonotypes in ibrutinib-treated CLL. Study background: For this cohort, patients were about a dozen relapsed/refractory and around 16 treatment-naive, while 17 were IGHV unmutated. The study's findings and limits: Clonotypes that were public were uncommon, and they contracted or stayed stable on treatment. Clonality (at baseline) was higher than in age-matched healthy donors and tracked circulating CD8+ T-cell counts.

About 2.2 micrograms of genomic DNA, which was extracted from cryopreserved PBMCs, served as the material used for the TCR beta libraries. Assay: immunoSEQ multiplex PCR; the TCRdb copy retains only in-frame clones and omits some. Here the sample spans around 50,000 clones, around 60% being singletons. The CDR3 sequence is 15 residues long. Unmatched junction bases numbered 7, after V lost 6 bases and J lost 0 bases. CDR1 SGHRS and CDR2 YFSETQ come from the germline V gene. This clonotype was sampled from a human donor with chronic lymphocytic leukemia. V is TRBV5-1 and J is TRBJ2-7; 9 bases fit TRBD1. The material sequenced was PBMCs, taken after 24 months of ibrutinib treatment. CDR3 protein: CASNSPGQGSYEQYF. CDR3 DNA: TGCGCCAGCAACTCGCCGGGACAGGGCTCCTACGAGCAGTACTTC.